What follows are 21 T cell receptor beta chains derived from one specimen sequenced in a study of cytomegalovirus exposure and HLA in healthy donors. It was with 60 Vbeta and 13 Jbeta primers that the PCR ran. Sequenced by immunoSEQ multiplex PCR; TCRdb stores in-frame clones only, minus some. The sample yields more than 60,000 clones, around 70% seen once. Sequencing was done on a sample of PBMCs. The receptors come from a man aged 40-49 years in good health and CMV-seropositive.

The CDR3, as DNA: TGCAGCGTTGTCCATTTCGGACTTCCTCAAGAGACCCAGTACTTC. It translates to CSVVHFGLPQETQYF. The V and J genes are TRBV29-1 and TRBJ2-5, with a possible D match to TRBD2 (5 bases). Trimming removed 4 bases from V and 2 bases from J, with 17 bases in between. The CDR3 length is 15 residues. Per germline, CDR1 SQVTM and CDR2 ANQGSEA.

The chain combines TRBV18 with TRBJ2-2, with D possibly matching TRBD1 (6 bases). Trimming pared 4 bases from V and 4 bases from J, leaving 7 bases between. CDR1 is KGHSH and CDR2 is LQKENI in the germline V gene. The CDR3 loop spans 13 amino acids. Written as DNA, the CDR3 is TGTGCCAGCTCACGGGGGCGCACCGGGGAGCTGTTTTTT. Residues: CASSRGRTGELFF.

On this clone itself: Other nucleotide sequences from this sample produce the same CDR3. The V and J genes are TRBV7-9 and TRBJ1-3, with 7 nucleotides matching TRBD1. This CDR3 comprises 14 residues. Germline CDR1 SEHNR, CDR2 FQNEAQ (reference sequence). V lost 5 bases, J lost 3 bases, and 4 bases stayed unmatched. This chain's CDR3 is CASSPDRVGNTIYF. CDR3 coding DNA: TGTGCCAGCAGCCCAGACAGGGTTGGAAACACCATATATTTT.

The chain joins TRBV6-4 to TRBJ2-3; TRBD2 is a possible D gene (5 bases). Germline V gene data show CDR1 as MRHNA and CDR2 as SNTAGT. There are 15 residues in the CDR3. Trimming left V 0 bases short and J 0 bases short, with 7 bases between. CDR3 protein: CASSDSERSTDTQYF. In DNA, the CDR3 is TGTGCCAGCAGTGACTCGGAGCGGAGCACAGATACGCAGTATTTT.

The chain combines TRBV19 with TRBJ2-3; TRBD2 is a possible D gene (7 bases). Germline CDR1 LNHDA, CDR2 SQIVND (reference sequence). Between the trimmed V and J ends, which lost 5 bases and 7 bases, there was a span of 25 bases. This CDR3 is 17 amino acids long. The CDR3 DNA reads TGTGCCAGTAGTGCTCCCCGGGGGGCTGGCAATAAGAATACGCAGTATTTT. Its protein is CASSAPRGAGNKNTQYF.

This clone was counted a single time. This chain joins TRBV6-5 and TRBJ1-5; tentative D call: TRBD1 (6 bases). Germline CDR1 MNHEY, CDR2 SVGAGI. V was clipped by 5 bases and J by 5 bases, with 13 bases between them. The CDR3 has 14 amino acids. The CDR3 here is CASSRGGPHQPQHF. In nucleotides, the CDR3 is TGTGCCAGCAGTCGGGGGGGGCCACATCAGCCCCAGCATTTT.

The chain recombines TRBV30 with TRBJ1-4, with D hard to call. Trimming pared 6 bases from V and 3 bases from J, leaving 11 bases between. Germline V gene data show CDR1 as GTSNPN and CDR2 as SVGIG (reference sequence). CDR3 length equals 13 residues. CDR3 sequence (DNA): TGTGCCTGCAAGGGAGTGCCTAATGAAAAACTGTTTTTT. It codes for CACKGVPNEKLFF.

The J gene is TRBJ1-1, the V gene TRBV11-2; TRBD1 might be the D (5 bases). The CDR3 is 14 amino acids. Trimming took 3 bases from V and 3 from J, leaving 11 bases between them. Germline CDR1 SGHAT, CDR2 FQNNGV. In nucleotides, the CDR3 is TGTGCCAGCAGCTTTCCGGGGGTCGACACTGAAGCTTTCTTT. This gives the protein CASSFPGVDTEAFF.

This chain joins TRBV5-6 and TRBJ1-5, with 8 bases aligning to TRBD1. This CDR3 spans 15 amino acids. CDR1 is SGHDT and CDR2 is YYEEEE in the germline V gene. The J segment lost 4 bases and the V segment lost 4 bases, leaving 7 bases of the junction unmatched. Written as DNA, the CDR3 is TGTGCCAGCAGCACCTTGGGACAGGCGAATCAGCCCCAGCATTTT. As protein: CASSTLGQANQPQHF.

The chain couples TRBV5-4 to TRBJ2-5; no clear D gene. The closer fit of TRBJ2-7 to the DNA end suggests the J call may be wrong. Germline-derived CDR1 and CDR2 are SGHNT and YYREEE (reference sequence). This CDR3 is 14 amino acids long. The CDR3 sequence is CASSLTAVGPEQYF. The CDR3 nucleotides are TGTGCCAGCAGCTTGACGGCGGTTGGCCCCGAGCAGTACTTC.

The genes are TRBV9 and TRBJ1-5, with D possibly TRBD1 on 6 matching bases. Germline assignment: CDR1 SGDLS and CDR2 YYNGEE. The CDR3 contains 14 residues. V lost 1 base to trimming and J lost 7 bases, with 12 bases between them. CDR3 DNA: TGTGCCAGCAGCGTAATGGCAGGGGAACAGCCCCAGCATTTT. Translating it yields CASSVMAGEQPQHF.

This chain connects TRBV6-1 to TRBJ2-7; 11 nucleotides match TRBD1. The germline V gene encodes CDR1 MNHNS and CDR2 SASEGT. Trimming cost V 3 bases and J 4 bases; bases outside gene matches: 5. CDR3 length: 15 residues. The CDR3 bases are TGTGCCAGCAGTGAGGACAGGGGGCTATCGTACGAGCAGTACTTC. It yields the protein CASSEDRGLSYEQYF.

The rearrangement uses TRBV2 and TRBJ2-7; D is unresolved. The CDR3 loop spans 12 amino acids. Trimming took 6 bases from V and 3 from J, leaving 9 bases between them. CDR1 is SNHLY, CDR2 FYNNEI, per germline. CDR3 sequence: CASSDLLYEQYF. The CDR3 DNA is TGTGCCAGCAGCGACTTACTCTACGAGCAGTACTTC.

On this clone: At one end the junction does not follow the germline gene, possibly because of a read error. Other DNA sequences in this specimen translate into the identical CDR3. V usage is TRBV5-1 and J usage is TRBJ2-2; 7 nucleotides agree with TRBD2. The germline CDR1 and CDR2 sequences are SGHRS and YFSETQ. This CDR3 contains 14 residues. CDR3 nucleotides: TGCGCCAGCGGGGGAGGGCTTAACACCGGGGAGCTGTTCTTT. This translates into CASGGGLNTGELFF. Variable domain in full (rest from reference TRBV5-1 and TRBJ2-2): KAGVTQTPRYLIKTRGQQVTLSCSPISGHRSVSWYQQTPGQGLQFLFEYFSETQRNKGNFPGRFSGRQFSNSRSEMNVSTLELGDSALYLCASGGGLNTGELFFGEGSRLTVL.

This chain's CDR3 is CASTSGGIYEQYF. The CDR3 DNA is TGTGCCAGCACTAGCGGGGGAATCTACGAGCAGTACTTC. The chain joins TRBV6-6 to TRBJ2-7, with 10 bases fitting TRBD2. V gave up 7 bases and J gave up 3 bases; unmatched junction bases: 3. This CDR3 is 13 amino acids long. Germline V gene data show CDR1 as MNHNY and CDR2 as SVGAGI (reference sequence).

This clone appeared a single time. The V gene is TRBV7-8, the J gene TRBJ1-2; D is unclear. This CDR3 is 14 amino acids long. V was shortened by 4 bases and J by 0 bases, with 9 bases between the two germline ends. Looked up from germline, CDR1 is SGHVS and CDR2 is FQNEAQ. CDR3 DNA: TGTGCCAGCAGCTCACAGCTGACTAACTATGGCTACACCTTC. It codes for CASSSQLTNYGYTF. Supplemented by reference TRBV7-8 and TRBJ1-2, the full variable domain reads GAGVSQSPRYKVAKRGQDVALRCDPISGHVSLFWYQQALGQGPEFLTYFQNEAQLDKSGLPSDRFFAERPEGSVSTLKIQRTQQEDSAVYLCASSSQLTNYGYTFGSGTRLTVV.

The CDR3 sequence: CASRRQSGETQYF. The CDR3 DNA reads as TGCGCCAGCAGGCGACAGTCCGGGGAGACCCAGTACTTC. The genes are TRBV5-1 and TRBJ2-5; tentatively, D is TRBD1 (5 bases). This CDR3 comprises 13 residues. Germline V gene data show CDR1 as SGHRS and CDR2 as YFSETQ. The ends were cut back, 5 bases at V and 5 bases at J, with 13 bases in the middle.

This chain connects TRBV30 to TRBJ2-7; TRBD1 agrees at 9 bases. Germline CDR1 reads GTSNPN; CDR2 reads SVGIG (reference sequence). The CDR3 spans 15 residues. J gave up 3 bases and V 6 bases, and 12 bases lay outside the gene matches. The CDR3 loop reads CACKPIGTGYYEQYF. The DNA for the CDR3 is TGTGCCTGCAAACCAATCGGGACAGGGTACTACGAGCAGTACTTC.

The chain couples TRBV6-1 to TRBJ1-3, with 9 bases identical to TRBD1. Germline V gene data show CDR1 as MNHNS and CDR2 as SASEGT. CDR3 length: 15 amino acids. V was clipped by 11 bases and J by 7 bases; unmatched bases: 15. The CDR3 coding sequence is TGTGCCTGGGGACAGGGTGAGGTTTTGAGCAACACCATATATTTT. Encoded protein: CAWGQGEVLSNTIYF.

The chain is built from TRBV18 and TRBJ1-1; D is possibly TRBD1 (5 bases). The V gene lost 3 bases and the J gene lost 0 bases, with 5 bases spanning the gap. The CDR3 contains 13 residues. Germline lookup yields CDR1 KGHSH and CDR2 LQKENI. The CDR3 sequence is CASSPTVNTEAFF. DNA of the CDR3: TGTGCCAGCTCACCGACAGTGAACACTGAAGCTTTCTTT. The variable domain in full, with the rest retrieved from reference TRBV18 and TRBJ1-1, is NAGVMQNPRHLVRRRGQEARLRCSPMKGHSHVYWYRQLPEEGLKFMVYLQKENIIDESGMPKERFSAEFPKEGPSILRIQQVVRGDSAAYFCASSPTVNTEAFFGQGTRLTVV.

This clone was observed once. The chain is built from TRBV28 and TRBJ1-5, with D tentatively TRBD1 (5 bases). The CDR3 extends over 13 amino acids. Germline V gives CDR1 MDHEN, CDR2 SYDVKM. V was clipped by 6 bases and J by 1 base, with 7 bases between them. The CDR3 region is CASRTGSNQPQHF. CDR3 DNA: TGTGCCAGCAGAACAGGCAGCAATCAGCCCCAGCATTTT.